Each of the 13 T cell receptor beta chains below was sequenced from the same sample in a study of T cells after posttransplantation cyclophosphamide. Measured with immunoSEQ multiplex PCR; TCRdb has only the in-frame clones, and not every one. The table records tens of thousands of clones without singletons, the ten largest covering less than 2.5%. The sequencing sample was made of PBMCs. Source of these receptors: a man aged 40-55 years in good health, CMV-negative, and a related stem cell transplant donor.

At least ten counts were recorded for this clone. J is TRBJ1-5 and V is TRBV18; possible D gene TRBD1, 5 bases. Germline V gene data show CDR1 as KGHSH and CDR2 as LQKENI. Trimming stripped 3 bases from V and 3 bases from J, with 12 bases between. CDR3 length: 15 amino acids. For the CDR3, the DNA is TGTGCCAGCTCACCGCAGGGTTTGGTCAATCAGCCCCAGCATTTT. This sequence encodes CASSPQGLVNQPQHF.

This clone was found many times. CDR3 nucleotide sequence: TGTGCCAGCAGTTACATAGCGGGGGGGTCAAATGAGCAGTTCTTC. Its protein is CASSYIAGGSNEQFF. The chain employs TRBV6-5 and TRBJ2-1, with 11 bases matching TRBD2. From germline, CDR1 is MNHEY and CDR2 SVGAGI. The CDR3 sequence is 15 residues long. After removal of 2 bases from V and 7 bases from J, the junction contained 4 bases not matched to a gene.

In this sample, this clone turned up many times. The chain combines TRBV5-6 with TRBJ2-1; 7 nucleotides align to TRBD2. V trimming: 2 bases; J trimming: 1 base; junction bases outside the gene matches: 6. The CDR3 spans 16 residues. The germline V gene has CDR1 SGHDT and CDR2 YYEEEE. The CDR3, as DNA: TGTGCCAGCAGCTTTAGAAGCGGGGCATCCTACAATGAGCAGTTCTTC. Protein: CASSFRSGASYNEQFF.

This clone came up a few times. The chain couples TRBV5-6 to TRBJ2-1, with D possibly TRBD2 on 7 matching bases. Trimming removed 1 base from V and 6 bases from J, with 14 bases in between. The germline gives CDR1 SGHDT, CDR2 YYEEEE. The CDR3 loop spans 15 amino acids. In DNA form, the CDR3 reads TGTGCCAGCAGCTTGTCCGGGGGGCCGGTCAATGAGCAGTTCTTC. This gives the protein CASSLSGGPVNEQFF.

The sample holds many counts of this clone. The rearrangement uses TRBV6-1 and TRBJ2-1, with a tentative D call TRBD1 (7 bases). CDR1 and CDR2 from the germline V gene are MNHNS and SASEGT. This CDR3 region has 14 residues. Deletions cut 4 bases from V and 3 bases from J, with 10 bases between. For the CDR3, the DNA is TGTGCCAGCAGTGCAGGGGGGTACTACAATGAGCAGTTCTTC. Its translation is CASSAGGYYNEQFF.

This clone appeared many times. The genes are TRBV5-1 and TRBJ1-1; possibly TRBD1 for D (5 bases). Germline CDR1 SGHRS, CDR2 YFSETQ. This CDR3 comprises 15 residues. V lost 1 base, J lost 0 bases, and 10 bases lay in between. The CDR3 here is CASSLSQAMNTEAFF. CDR3 sequence (DNA): TGCGCCAGCAGCTTGTCACAGGCTATGAACACTGAAGCTTTCTTT.

This clone was observed at least ten times. The chain combines TRBV2 with TRBJ2-1; D uncertain. The V end was cut by 7 bases, the J end by 4 bases, with 8 bases between. The CDR3 contains 12 residues. Looked up from germline, CDR1 is SNHLY and CDR2 is FYNNEI. CDR3 amino acids: CASMIGYNEQFF. In DNA, the CDR3 is TGTGCCAGCATGATCGGGTACAATGAGCAGTTCTTC.

This clone has at least ten counts. This chain links TRBV9 with TRBJ1-4; 8 nucleotides line up with TRBD1. V trimming: 3 bases; J trimming: 7 bases; junction bases outside the gene matches: 8. This CDR3 comprises 15 residues. The germline V gene encodes CDR1 SGDLS and CDR2 YYNGEE. This chain's CDR3 is CASSAEDRDSEKLFF. The CDR3 DNA is TGTGCCAGCAGCGCCGAGGACAGGGACAGTGAAAAACTGTTTTTT.

This chain joins TRBV7-9 and TRBJ2-1; a weak D match, TRBD1 (5 bases). In germline, CDR1 is SEHNR, CDR2 FQNEAQ (reference sequence). The CDR3 runs 15 residues. Trimming left V 4 bases short and J 0 bases short, with 10 bases between. CDR3 DNA: TGTGCCAGCAGCTCTTCAGGGTACTCCTACAATGAGCAGTTCTTC. Translation: CASSSSGYSYNEQFF.

In this sample, this clone turned up many times. The rearrangement uses TRBV19 and TRBJ2-3, with a possible D match to TRBD2 (6 bases). The germline V gene has CDR1 LNHDA and CDR2 SQIVND (reference sequence). Trimming took 3 bases from V and 0 from J, leaving 19 bases between them. This CDR3 has 18 residues. CDR3 nucleotides: TGTGCCAGTAGTATCAACGGCCCGGGGGTGCACAGCACAGATACGCAGTATTTT. Translated: CASSINGPGVHSTDTQYF.

The rearrangement uses TRBV27 and TRBJ2-3; 9 bases map to TRBD2. Trimming at V came to 7 bases and at J to 0 bases, leaving 5 bases not matched to a gene. This CDR3 has 15 residues. CDR1 and CDR2 (germline): MNHEY, SMNVEV (reference sequence). CDR3 DNA: TGTGCCAGCAAAACGGGACTAGCTAGCACAGATACGCAGTATTTT. It specifies CASKTGLASTDTQYF.

This clone was seen ten or more times. The chain has TRBV11-1 and TRBJ2-1; D remains ambiguous. Germline V gene sequence: CDR1 SGHAT, CDR2 FQDESV (reference sequence). The V end lost 1 base, the J end lost 9 bases, and 16 bases lay between the germline ends. CDR3 size: 15 residues. The CDR3 loop is CASSLEQRVPLEQFF. The DNA of the CDR3 is TGTGCCAGCAGCTTAGAACAACGGGTCCCCCTTGAGCAGTTCTTC.

This clone has at least ten counts. The rearrangement uses TRBV6-4 and TRBJ2-1; 11 positions agree with TRBD2. This CDR3 is built from 17 residues. From germline, CDR1 is MRHNA and CDR2 SNTAGT. After removal of 4 bases from V and 0 bases from J, the junction contained 5 bases not matched to a gene. In nucleotides, the CDR3 is TGTGCCAGCAGTGCTGGGACTAGCGGAAGCTCCTACAATGAGCAGTTCTTC. Translating it yields CASSAGTSGSSYNEQFF.